These 19 T cell receptor beta chains were sequenced from one sample in a study of human T cells and chemical hapten exposure. Stated time point: pre-sensitization, week 0. The treatment was: therapeutic diphenylcyclopropenone sensitization with weekly scalp DPC. Using its own MiXCR run on the RACE reads, TCRdb lists one record per CDR3 protein. The table lists 300,000 to 400,000 distinct CDR3 sequences, 4.5% to 5.5% of them singletons, with about 2.5% in the top ten. Sequencing was performed on whole blood, taken in connection with sensitization to the hapten diphenylcyclopropenone (DPC). These receptors were collected from a woman in her 50s with alopecia areata. Some clones in this sample may be carry-over from other donors' samples.

DNA for the CDR3: TGTGCCACCAGCAGAGAATTCGGGCCACTAAACACCGGGGAGCTGTTTTTT. Its protein is CATSREFGPLNTGELFF. This sequence joins TRBV15 and TRBJ2-2; D is unclear. The CDR3 consists of 17 residues. V lost 0 bases and J 2 bases, leaving 13 bases between the germline ends. CDR1 and CDR2 (germline): LNHNV, YYDKDF (reference sequence).

This clonotype turned up a few times. The chain links TRBV28 to TRBJ2-6, with unresolved D. V was shortened by 10 bases and J by 0 bases, with 16 bases between the two germline ends. Germline CDR1 MDHEN, CDR2 SYDVKM. CDR3 length equals 16 residues. The CDR3 nucleotides are TGTGCCACCACCCGGCCTCTTCACTCTGGGGCCAACGTCCTGACTTTC. Residues: CATTRPLHSGANVLTF.

The chain uses TRBV2 and TRBJ1-6, with no clear D. The CDR3 spans 13 residues. Germline CDR1 and CDR2: SNHLY and FYNNEI. The V gene lost 5 bases and the J gene lost 9 bases, with 11 bases spanning the gap. DNA of the CDR3: TGTGCCAGCAGTAAGGAGATCGGTTCACCCCTCCACTTT. It is translated as CASSKEIGSPLHF.

The sample holds a few counts of this clonotype. The rearrangement uses TRBV6-2 or TRBV6-3 and TRBJ2-1, with D tentatively TRBD2 (5 bases). Trimming stripped 6 bases from V and 7 bases from J, with 16 bases between. Germline V lookup: CDR1 MNHEY, CDR2 SVGEGT. The CDR3 spans 14 residues. CDR3 region: CASSGMLGLNEQFF. CDR3 bases: TGTGCCAGCAGCGGGATGTTGGGGTTGAATGAGCAGTTCTTC.

The V and J genes are TRBV28 and TRBJ2-7; no firm D call. The ends were cut back, 0 bases at V and 10 bases at J, with 7 bases in the middle. This CDR3 comprises 11 residues. Germline V lookup: CDR1 MDHEN, CDR2 SYDVKM. Here the CDR3 reads CASSLWGDQYF. DNA of the CDR3: TGTGCCAGCAGTTTATGGGGCGACCAGTACTTC. Filled out from reference TRBV28 and TRBJ2-7, the complete variable domain reads DVKVTQSSRYLVKRTGEKVFLECVQDMDHENMFWYRQDPGLGLRLIYFSYDVKMKEKGDIPEGYSVSREKKERFSLILESASTNQTSMYLCASSLWGDQYFGPGTRLTVT.

This clonotype was found a few times. The J gene is TRBJ2-3, the V gene TRBV7-9, with 8 positions matching TRBD2. CDR1 is SEHNR, CDR2 FQNEAQ, per germline (reference sequence). The CDR3 covers 16 residues. With V trimmed by 5 bases and J by 5 bases, 12 bases remained unmatched. For the CDR3, the DNA is TGTGCCAGCAGCACGTCTAGCGGGCCGGAGGGAGATACGCAGTATTTT. Residues: CASSTSSGPEGDTQYF.

The CDR3 loop is CASSLAGRGSQPQHF. In DNA, the CDR3 is TGTGCCAGCAGCTTAGCTGGTAGGGGGTCTCAGCCCCAGCATTTT. This chain joins TRBV7-2 and TRBJ1-5, with D maybe TRBD1 (6 bases). V dropped 0 bases and J dropped 6 bases, with 12 bases sitting between them. The CDR3 runs to 15 residues. CDR1 and CDR2 (germline): SGHTA, FQGNSA.

The sample holds a few counts of this clonotype. The CDR3 sequence is CASSEGLNQPQHF. The DNA for the CDR3 is TGTGCCAGCAGCGAGGGCCTCAATCAGCCCCAGCATTTT. The chain links TRBV3-1 to TRBJ1-5; no clear D gene. The germline gives CDR1 LGHDT, CDR2 YNNKEL (reference sequence). The CDR3 has 13 amino acids. V was clipped by 5 bases and J by 3 bases, with 8 bases between them.

A few counts support this clonotype. CDR3 residues: CASSGGAPGNTIYF. CDR3 nucleotides: TGTGCCAGCAGCGGGGGTGCTCCTGGAAACACCATATATTTT. The chain combines TRBV5-6 with TRBJ1-3; D perhaps matches TRBD1 (5 bases). V gave up 4 bases and J gave up 2 bases, with 10 bases separating them. Germline V CDR1 and CDR2: SGHDT, YYEEEE. This CDR3 spans 14 amino acids.

The chain employs TRBV20-1 and TRBJ1-2; 7 bases agree with TRBD1. The V segment lost 0 bases and the J segment 4 bases; nucleotides outside the gene matches: 5. The germline gives CDR1 DFQATT, CDR2 SNEGSKA (reference sequence). The CDR3 consists of 14 residues. DNA of the CDR3: TGCAGTGCTAGAGATCCGTCAGGGGGCTATGGCTACACCTTC. Amino acid sequence: CSARDPSGGYGYTF.

The chain is built from TRBV28 and TRBJ1-4; the D is unclear. The CDR3 totals 14 residues. V lost 3 bases and J 12 bases, leaving 17 bases between the germline ends. The germline V gene encodes CDR1 MDHEN and CDR2 SYDVKM. The CDR3 DNA reads as TGTGCCAGCAGTTTTGAAACCCTCGGGAAAGAACTGTTTTTT. As protein: CASSFETLGKELFF.

This clonotype was detected ten times or more. This chain links TRBV3-1 with TRBJ2-1, with 8 bases aligning to TRBD2. The junction had 0 bases not matched to a gene; V was cut back by 1 base and J by 10 bases. CDR3 length equals 12 residues. In germline, CDR1 is LGHDT, CDR2 YNNKEL (reference sequence). As DNA, the CDR3 is TGTGCCAGCAGCCAAGCTAGCGGGGAGCAGTTCTTC. Protein product: CASSQASGEQFF.

This clonotype was counted ten times or more. V gene TRBV10-3 combines with J gene TRBJ2-1, with D perhaps matching TRBD2 (5 bases). The CDR3 length is 14 residues. V was cut by 2 bases and J by 9 bases, with 14 bases left in between. Germline CDR1 ENHRY, CDR2 SYGVKD. The CDR3, as DNA: TGTGCCATCAGTGAGAAAGTGACGGGGATTGAGCAGTTCTTC. Translation: CAISEKVTGIEQFF.

The V call is TRBV30, the J call TRBJ2-3; D ambiguous. From germline, CDR1 is GTSNPN and CDR2 SVGIG (reference sequence). CDR3 size: 15 residues. Trimming removed 3 bases at V and 4 bases at J, with 17 bases between. The CDR3 protein is CAWREDPKAPDTQYF. In nucleotides, the CDR3 is TGTGCCTGGAGGGAAGACCCGAAGGCCCCAGATACGCAGTATTTT.

As DNA, the CDR3 is TGTGCCAGCAGCGCAAGGACAGGGGGCGCGGGCGAGCAGTACTTC. Translation gives CASSARTGGAGEQYF. This sequence joins TRBV7-2 and TRBJ2-7, with 11 bases aligning to TRBD1. V was pared by 5 bases and J by 6 bases, with 9 bases of the junction left unmatched. Germline-derived CDR1 and CDR2 are SGHTA and FQGNSA. The CDR3 contains 15 residues.

This clonotype was counted at least ten times. The chain is built from TRBV11-2 and TRBJ2-3; D gene ambiguous. Trimming shortened V by 4 bases and J by 4 bases, and 6 bases separated the two germline ends. The CDR3 consists of 12 residues. Germline CDR1 is SGHAT and CDR2 is FQNNGV. The CDR3 here is CASSSSSDTQYF. In nucleotides, the CDR3 is TGTGCCAGCAGCTCAAGTTCAGATACGCAGTATTTT. The whole variable domain, filled in from reference TRBV11-2 and TRBJ2-3, reads EAGVAQSPRYKIIEKRQSVAFWCNPISGHATLYWYQQILGQGPKLLIQFQNNGVVDDSQLPKDRFSAERLKGVDSTLKIQPAKLEDSAVYLCASSSSSDTQYFGPGTRLTVL.

This clonotype was detected a few times. The V gene is TRBV7-2, the J gene TRBJ2-1; 9 bases agree with TRBD2. CDR1 and CDR2 from the germline V gene are SGHTA and FQGNSA. This CDR3 has 15 residues. After removal of 6 bases from V and 3 bases from J, the junction contained 6 bases not matched to a gene. CDR3 sequence (DNA): TGTGCCAGCAGACAGACTAGCGGAATCTACAATGAGCAGTTCTTC. Translating gives CASRQTSGIYNEQFF.

Only a few counts were recorded for this clonotype. The CDR3 spells CASSPPPEQFF. The CDR3 DNA follows: TGTGCCAGCAGCCCGCCACCGGAGCAGTTCTTC. J is TRBJ2-1 and V is TRBV7-9; D uncertain. CDR1 SEHNR and CDR2 FQNEAQ come from the germline V gene (reference sequence). The CDR3 extends over 11 amino acids. Trimming removed 5 bases at V and 10 bases at J, with 9 bases between.

This clonotype appeared a few times. CDR3 in amino acids: CASSLTGTEVYEQYF. CDR3 DNA sequence: TGTGCCAGCAGCCTAACCGGGACGGAAGTTTACGAGCAGTACTTC. The chain recombines TRBV5-6 with TRBJ2-7; perhaps D is TRBD1 or TRBD2 (5 bases each). V lost 4 bases and J 4 bases, leaving 18 bases between the germline ends. The CDR3 length is 15 residues. Germline CDR1 reads SGHDT; CDR2 reads YYEEEE.